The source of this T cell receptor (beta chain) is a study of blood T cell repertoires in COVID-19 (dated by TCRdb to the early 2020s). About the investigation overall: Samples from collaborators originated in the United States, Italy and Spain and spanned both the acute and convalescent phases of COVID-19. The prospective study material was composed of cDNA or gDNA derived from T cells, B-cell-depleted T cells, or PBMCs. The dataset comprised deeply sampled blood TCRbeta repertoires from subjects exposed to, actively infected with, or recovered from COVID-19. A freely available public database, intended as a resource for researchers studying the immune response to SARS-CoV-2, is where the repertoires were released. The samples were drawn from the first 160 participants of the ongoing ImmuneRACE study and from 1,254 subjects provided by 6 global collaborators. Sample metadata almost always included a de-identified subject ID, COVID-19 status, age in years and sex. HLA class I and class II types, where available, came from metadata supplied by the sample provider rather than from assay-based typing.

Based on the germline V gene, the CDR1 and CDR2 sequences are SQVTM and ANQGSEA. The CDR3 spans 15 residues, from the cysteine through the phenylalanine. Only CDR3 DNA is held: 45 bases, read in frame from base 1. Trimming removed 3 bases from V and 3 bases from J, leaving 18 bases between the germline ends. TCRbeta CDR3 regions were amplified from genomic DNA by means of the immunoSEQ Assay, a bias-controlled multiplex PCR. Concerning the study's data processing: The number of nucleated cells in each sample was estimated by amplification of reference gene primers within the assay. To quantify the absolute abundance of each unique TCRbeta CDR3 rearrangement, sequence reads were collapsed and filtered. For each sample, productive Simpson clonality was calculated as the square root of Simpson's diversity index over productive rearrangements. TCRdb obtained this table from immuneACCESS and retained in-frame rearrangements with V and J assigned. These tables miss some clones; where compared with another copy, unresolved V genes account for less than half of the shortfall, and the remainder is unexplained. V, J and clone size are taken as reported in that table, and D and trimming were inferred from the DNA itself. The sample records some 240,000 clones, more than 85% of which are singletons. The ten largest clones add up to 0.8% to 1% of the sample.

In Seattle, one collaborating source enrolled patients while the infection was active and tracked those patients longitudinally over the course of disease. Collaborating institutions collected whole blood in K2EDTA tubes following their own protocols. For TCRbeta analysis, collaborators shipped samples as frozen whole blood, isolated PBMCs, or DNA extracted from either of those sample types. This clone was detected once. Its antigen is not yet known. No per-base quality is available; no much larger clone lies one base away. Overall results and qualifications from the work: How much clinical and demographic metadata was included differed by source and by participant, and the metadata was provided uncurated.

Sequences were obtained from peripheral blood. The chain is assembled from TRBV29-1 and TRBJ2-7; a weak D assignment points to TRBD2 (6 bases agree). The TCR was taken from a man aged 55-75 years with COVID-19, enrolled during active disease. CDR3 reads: CSVESEGHDYYEQYF. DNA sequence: TGCAGCGTTGAGTCGGAGGGGCATGATTACTACGAGCAGTACTTC.